Given below is one TCR beta chain in context. Its recognized antigen is unknown. No base qualities exist here, and no much larger clone lies one base off it. Trimming takes 8 bases from V and 15 bases from J, and the germline ends sit 17 bases apart. The CDR3 runs 11 amino acids, cysteine and phenylalanine included. Here the CDR3 DNA is all that survives: 33 bases in frame from base 1. Based on the germline V gene, the CDR1 and CDR2 sequences are MNHEY and SVGAGI. Library creation used PCR. Data came from an Illumina HiSeq 2500. TCR libraries were prepared with molecular barcoding, using unique molecular identifiers to normalize TCRbeta repertoire quantification. TCRdb applied fastp at Q25 and MiXCR to the public reads, then kept only in-frame beta chains. Records with the same CDR3 protein are collapsed into one entry carrying the most frequent genes and DNA. Across this sample there are some 240,000 distinct CDR3 sequences, with about 12% seen only once. Jointly, the top ten make up 2% to 3% of the sample.

This sample is drawn from a study of T-cell reconstitution after alpha-beta-depleted transplantation in children (dated by TCRdb to 2016 to 2018). About the investigation overall: Using TCR repertoire profiling, the study followed T-cell immune reconstitution in a quantitative way in children after TCRalphabeta/CD19-depleted allogeneic hematopoietic cell transplantation.

The sample here was PBMCs from the stem cell graft donor, taken from the stem cell graft. The TCR was taken from a human donor who donated a stem cell graft to a child with acute lymphoblastic leukemia. The sequence is built from TRBV6-5 and TRBJ2-1; a confident D gene designation cannot be given. The bases are TGTGCCAGCGGGGAAAGACTTAATCCGTTCTTC. This is translated as CASGERLNPFF.